This record concerns one TCR beta chain sequence. TCRdb analysed the RACE reads with MiXCR anew, one entry per CDR3 protein. There are more than 150,000 distinct CDR3 sequences in the sample; about 25% occur only once, and 2.5% lies in the top ten. This sample is drawn from a study of human T cells and chemical hapten exposure. The time point: patch test 3, about 24 weeks after DPC sensitization. Treatment reported: therapeutic diphenylcyclopropenone sensitization with weekly scalp DPC. The origin of this receptor is a woman aged 40 to 50 with alopecia areata. Some clones in this sample may be carry-over from other donors' samples. Specimen: whole blood, collected in connection with sensitization to the hapten diphenylcyclopropenone (DPC).

The CDR3 nucleotides are TGTGCCAGCAGCCCCCTGATTCGCTACGAGCAGTACTTC. Residues: CASSPLIRYEQYF. V gene TRBV7-2 combines with J gene TRBJ2-7; no definite D call. Germline-derived CDR1 and CDR2 are SGHTA and FQGNSA. Trimming pared 5 bases from V and 3 bases from J, leaving 11 bases between. The CDR3 length is 13 residues.